This paragraph covers one T cell receptor beta chain sequence. What it binds is not known. The sample is drawn from a study of T cells in narcolepsy. About the study: Patients with NT1 or NT2 and healthy control donors were enrolled. Findings and limits, study-wide: HCRT-specific and TRIB2-specific autoreactive clonotypes appeared among same-patient CSF and blood CD4+ clonotypes. Reportedly, autoreactive clonotypes were serially detected in patients' blood but not controls'.

Sequenced by immunoSEQ multiplex PCR; TCRdb stores in-frame clones only, minus some. The table includes 2,000 to 2,500 clones, about 25% detected once. This TCR derives from a human donor with narcolepsy. The sequenced material came from cultured CD4+ T cells from cerebrospinal fluid.

CDR3 DNA: TGTGCCAGCAGCTTGGCTTATAGGGGGACATCTACCTACGAGCAGTACTTC. Its translation is CASSLAYRGTSTYEQYF. This chain connects TRBV4-2 to TRBJ2-7; TRBD1 is a possible D gene (6 bases). Germline loops: CDR1 LGHNA, CDR2 YNFKEQ. The CDR3 runs to 17 residues. V lost 5 bases, J lost 2 bases, and 22 bases lay in between.